This T cell receptor beta chain was profiled in a study of OX40 agonist ivuxolimab in advanced cancers. Trimming removed 5 bases from V and 6 bases from J; junction bases left unmatched: 9. From germline, CDR1 is MNHNS and CDR2 SASEGT. The CDR3 consists of 14 residues. The protocol was immunoSEQ multiplex PCR, while the TCRdb copy is restricted to in-frame clones and leaves out a portion. Among nearly 90,000 clones listed, around nine tenths were seen once. Sequenced here: CD4+ or CD8+ T cells sorted from blood, sampled in a trial of the OX40 agonist ivuxolimab. This clonotype was obtained from an adult with an advanced solid tumor such as melanoma, head and neck, liver or kidney cancer. V and J are TRBV6-1 and TRBJ2-7; TRBD1 agrees at 8 bases. Here the CDR3 reads CASSFGQGISEQYF. CDR3 sequence (DNA): TGTGCCAGCAGTTTTGGACAGGGAATCTCCGAGCAGTACTTC.